What follows is one TCR beta chain and its context. Under the authors' procedure: Estimated nucleated cell counts came from reference gene primer amplification. The data were produced by immunoSEQ multiplex PCR, yet TCRdb's version contains in-frame clones alone and is incomplete. That table furnishes V, J and clone size, whereas the DNA furnished D and trimming. The repertoire holds about 300,000 clones, with around 90% as singletons. The data were taken from a study of blood T cell repertoires in COVID-19. Study at large: Acute and convalescent COVID-19 samples came from the United States, Italy and Spain. T cells, B-cell-depleted T cells, or PBMCs provided the cDNA or gDNA that served as material.

Trimming took 5 bases from V and 5 from J; bases not matched to a gene: 9. This CDR3 contains 15 residues. Per the germline V gene, CDR1 is MDHEN and CDR2 is SYDVKM. The TCR originated in a man between 18 and 35 years old with active or convalescent COVID-19. The J gene is TRBJ1-1, the V gene TRBV28; TRBD1 matches 9 bases. Sequenced: peripheral blood. The chain's CDR3 is CASSGLQGARTEAFF. The CDR3, as DNA: TGTGCCAGCAGTGGACTACAGGGGGCGCGGACTGAAGCTTTCTTT.